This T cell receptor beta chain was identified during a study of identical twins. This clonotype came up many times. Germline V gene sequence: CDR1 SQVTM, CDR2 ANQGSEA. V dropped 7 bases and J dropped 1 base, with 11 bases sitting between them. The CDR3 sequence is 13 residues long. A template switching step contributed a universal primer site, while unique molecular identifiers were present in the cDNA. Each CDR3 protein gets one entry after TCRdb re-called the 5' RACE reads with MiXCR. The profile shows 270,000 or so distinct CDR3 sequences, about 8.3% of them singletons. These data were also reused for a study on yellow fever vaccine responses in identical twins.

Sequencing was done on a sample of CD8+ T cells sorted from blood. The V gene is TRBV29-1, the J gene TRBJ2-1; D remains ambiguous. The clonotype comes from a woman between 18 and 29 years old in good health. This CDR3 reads CSAPKTSYNEQFF. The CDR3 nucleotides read TGCAGCGCCCCAAAGACTTCCTACAATGAGCAGTTCTTC.